The clone carrying this T cell receptor beta chain was recorded once. Its antigen is unidentified. The sample holds other DNA sequences that translate to the same CDR3. This specimen comes from a study of PD-1 blockade in classical Hodgkin lymphoma. Study as a whole: On a schedule of every 2 weeks, patients received nivolumab 3 mg/kg intravenously.

V shed 0 bases, J shed 5 bases, and the junction held 3 bases outside the gene matches. The CDR3 length is 14 residues. Looked up from germline, CDR1 is SGHRS and CDR2 is YFSETQ. Time point here: cycle 4 day 1 (C4D1), after 6 weeks of nivolumab. All trial patients relapsed after autologous stem cell transplantation. Findings of the study overall: Exclusion applied to patients who initiated nivolumab less than 1 year following ASCT. The causes of the repertoire differences, possibly disease activity or prior therapy, remain undefined.

Clones were sequenced by immunoSEQ multiplex PCR, and TCRdb holds only the in-frame ones, with some missing. The sample carries approximately 26,000 clones, about four fifths recorded once. Sequencing was performed on peripheral blood mononuclear cells (PBMCs), taken before the fourth cycle of nivolumab. The chain recombines TRBV5-1 with TRBJ2-5; TRBD1 matches 8 bases. The TCR sequence derives from a human donor with classical Hodgkin lymphoma. CDR3 region: CASSLDRGLETQYF. CDR3 DNA sequence: TGCGCCAGCAGCTTGGACAGGGGGTTGGAGACCCAGTACTTC. Filled out from reference TRBV5-1 and TRBJ2-5, the complete variable domain reads KAGVTQTPRYLIKTRGQQVTLSCSPISGHRSVSWYQQTPGQGLQFLFEYFSETQRNKGNFPGRFSGRQFSNSRSEMNVSTLELGDSALYLCASSLDRGLETQYFGPGTRLLVL.